The clone carrying this TCR beta chain was seen many times. The data originate from a study of cytomegalovirus exposure and HLA in healthy donors. V was trimmed by 7 bases and J by 0 bases, leaving 10 bases between them. Germline-derived CDR1 and CDR2 are SNHLY and FYNNEI. The CDR3 consists of 13 residues. TCRdb's table, derived via immunoSEQ multiplex PCR, lists solely in-frame clones and lacks some. There are more than 120,000 clones in the sample; more than 85% occur only once, and roughly 10% lies in the top ten. Sequenced material: PBMCs. This TCR came from a young man in good health and CMV-seropositive. The chain couples TRBV2 to TRBJ2-7; possible D gene TRBD1, 6 bases. The CDR3: CASTRQDSYEQYF. The CDR3 DNA reads TGTGCCAGCACCAGACAGGACTCCTACGAGCAGTACTTC.